The clone carrying this T cell receptor (beta chain) was picked up a small number of times. Antigen: not known. The data were obtained in a study of shared clonotypes between healthy human individuals. Overall study results and limits: Enrolling few donors narrowed the genetic and exposure-history diversity that was represented.

Ten immunoSEQ deep assay plates were used to sequence unsorted PBMC DNA. Authors' analysis steps: There were no quality scores in the junction-only immunoSEQ sequences, so filtering differed. Sequencing was performed with immunoSEQ multiplex PCR; in TCRdb, only in-frame clones are kept and a portion is missing. Clone size and the V and J calls come from that table; the DNA yielded D and trimming. The table records 470,000 or so clones, about 78% of them present only once. Losses at the gene ends were 6 bases for V and 5 bases for J; bases not matched to a gene: 6. Germline lookup yields CDR1 SQVTM and CDR2 ANQGSEA. This CDR3 contains 13 residues.

The sequencing sample was made of PBMCs. V usage is TRBV29-1 and J usage is TRBJ2-5; 10 positions agree with TRBD2. This receptor was obtained from a woman between 40 and 55 years old in good health. Some clones in this sample may be carry-over from other donors' samples. CDR3 sequence reads: CSVQTSGEETQYF. CDR3 in DNA: TGCAGCGTGCAAACTAGCGGGGAGGAGACCCAGTACTTC.